This T cell receptor (beta chain) was sequenced during a study of OX40 agonist ivuxolimab in advanced cancers. About the research overall: Administration of intravenous ivuxolimab to patients occurred every 2 weeks at 0.01 to 10 mg/kg.

The V and J ends lost 5 bases and 4 bases respectively, with 12 bases between them. This CDR3 has 13 residues. Germline CDR1 and CDR2: SGHNT and YYREEE (reference sequence). Profiling relied on immunoSEQ multiplex PCR, and the TCRdb table lists in-frame clones only, not all of them. Among roughly 24,000 clones listed, 65% to 85% were seen once. This receptor was obtained from an adult with an advanced solid tumor such as melanoma, head and neck, liver or kidney cancer. The specimen was CD4+ or CD8+ T cells sorted from blood, collected in a trial of the OX40 agonist ivuxolimab. This chain uses TRBV5-4 with TRBJ1-1, with D possibly TRBD1 on 5 matching bases. CDR3 in DNA: TGTGCCAGCAGGGATCAGGGTCCCACTGAAGCTTTCTTT. It yields the protein CASRDQGPTEAFF. The variable domain in full, completed from reference TRBV5-4 and TRBJ1-1, reads ETGVTQSPTHLIKTRGQQVTLRCSSQSGHNTVSWYQQALGQGPQFIFQYYREEENGRGNFPPRFSGLQFPNYSSELNVNALELDDSALYLCASRDQGPTEAFFGQGTRLTVV.